This section outlines one T cell receptor beta chain sequence together with its context. This sample stems from a study of tumor-infiltrating lymphocytes in oesophageal squamous cell carcinoma. TCRdb fed the PCR reads into MiXCR, producing one record per CDR3 protein. The sample includes 8,500 to 9,000 distinct CDR3 sequences, 55% to 80% of them seen just once. Sequences were obtained from esophageal tumor tissue. This TCR came from a female donor with esophageal squamous cell carcinoma.

DNA for the CDR3: TGTGCCAGCAGCTTTTCCCGTGCGGGGGAAGAGACCCAGTACTTC. Translation gives CASSFSRAGEETQYF. This chain joins TRBV7-9 and TRBJ2-3, with TRBD2 matching 7 bases. The DNA end favors TRBJ2-5, so the J call may be wrong. Looked up from germline, CDR1 is SEHNR and CDR2 is FQNEAQ (reference sequence). CDR3 length equals 15 residues.